The following is a T cell receptor beta chain sequence with its context. These data originate in a study of blood T cell repertoires in COVID-19. Overall study context: COVID-19 samples, acute and convalescent, were from the United States, Italy and Spain. T cells, B-cell-depleted T cells, or PBMCs supplied cDNA or gDNA.

Authors' methods: Estimation of nucleated cell counts was performed using reference gene primer amplification. Only in-frame clones appear in the TCRdb table, and some are missing; sequencing was by immunoSEQ multiplex PCR. The D gene and trimming were derived from the DNA, and the V and J assignments and clone size from that table. The sample yields over 200,000 clones, 87% seen once. The CDR3 is 16 amino acids. Trimming removed 0 bases at V and 2 bases at J, with 12 bases between. CDR1 is SGHRS and CDR2 is YFSETQ in the germline V gene. This sequence originates from a man aged 55 to 70 who had recovered from COVID-19. The V call is TRBV5-1, the J call TRBJ1-3, with D hard to call. The sample consisted of peripheral blood. CDR3 in amino acids: CASSLGGSSAGNTIYF. The CDR3 coding sequence is TGCGCCAGCAGCTTGGGCGGCAGTTCGGCTGGAAACACCATATATTTT.